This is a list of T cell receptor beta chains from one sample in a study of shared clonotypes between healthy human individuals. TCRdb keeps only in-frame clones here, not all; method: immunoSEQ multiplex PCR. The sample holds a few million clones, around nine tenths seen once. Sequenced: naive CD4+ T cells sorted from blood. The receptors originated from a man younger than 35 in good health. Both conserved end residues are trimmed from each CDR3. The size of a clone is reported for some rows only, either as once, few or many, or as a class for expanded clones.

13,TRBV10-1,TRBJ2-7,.,ASSGGGPYPYEQY
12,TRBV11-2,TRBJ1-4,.,ASSRQGVGEKLF
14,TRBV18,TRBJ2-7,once,ASSPFVLGEPYEQY
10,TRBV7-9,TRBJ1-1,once,ASSMDREGAF
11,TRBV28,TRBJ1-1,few,ASNRRSNTEAF
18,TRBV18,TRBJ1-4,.,ASSRNLPTGTGEIGEKLF
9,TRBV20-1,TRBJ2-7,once,SARRGYEQY
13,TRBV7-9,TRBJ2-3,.,ASGKVRRGTDTQY
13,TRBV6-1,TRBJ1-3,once,ASSGQGSFGNTIY
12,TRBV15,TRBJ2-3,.,ATSRPGGPDTQY
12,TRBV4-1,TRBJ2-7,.,ASSQSGTSVEQY
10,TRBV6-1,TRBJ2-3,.,ASSEVGGTQY
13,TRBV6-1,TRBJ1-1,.,ASNRMGGLNTEAF
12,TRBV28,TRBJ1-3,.,ASSLDETGNTIY
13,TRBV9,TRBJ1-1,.,ASSVGPGEATEAF
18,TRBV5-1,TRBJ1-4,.,ASSLRPSSIVTASNEKLF
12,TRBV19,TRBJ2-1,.,ASDSGSGYNEQF
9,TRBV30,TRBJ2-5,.,AWSNKETQY
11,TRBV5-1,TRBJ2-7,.,ASSVGRGDEQY
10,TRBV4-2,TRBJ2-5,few,ASSPGRETQY
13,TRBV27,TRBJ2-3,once,ASSIRGQGADTQY
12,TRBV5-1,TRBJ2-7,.,ASSLGGGPYEQY
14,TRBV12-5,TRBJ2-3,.,ASGPGAGQGTDTQY
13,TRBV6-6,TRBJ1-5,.,ASSSPGSGNQPQH
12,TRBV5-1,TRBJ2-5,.,ASSSGQPGETQY
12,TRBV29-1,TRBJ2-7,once,SVEAVQVGGEQY
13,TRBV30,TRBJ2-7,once,AWSVSRTGGSEQY
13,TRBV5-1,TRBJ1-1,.,ASSLAPTYNTEAF
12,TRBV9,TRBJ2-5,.,ASSLGTKQETQY
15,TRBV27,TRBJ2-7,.,ASSSSTPGHLLYEQY
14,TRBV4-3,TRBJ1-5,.,ASSQETGVGNQPQH
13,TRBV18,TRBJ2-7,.,ASSLPGTGNREQY
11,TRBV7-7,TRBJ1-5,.,ASSLGAGQPQH
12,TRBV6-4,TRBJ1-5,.,ASSPQGGNQPQH